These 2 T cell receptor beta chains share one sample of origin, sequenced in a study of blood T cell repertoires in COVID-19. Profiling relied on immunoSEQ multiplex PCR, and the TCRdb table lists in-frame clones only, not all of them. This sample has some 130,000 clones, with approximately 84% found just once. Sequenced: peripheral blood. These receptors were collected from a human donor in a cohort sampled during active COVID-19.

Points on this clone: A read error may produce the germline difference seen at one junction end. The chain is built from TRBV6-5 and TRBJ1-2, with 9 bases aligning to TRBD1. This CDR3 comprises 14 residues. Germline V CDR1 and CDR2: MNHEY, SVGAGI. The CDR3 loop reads CASSYRTGGRGVFF. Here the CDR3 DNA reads TGTGCCAGCAGTTACCGTACAGGGGGCCGCGGAGTTTTCTTC.

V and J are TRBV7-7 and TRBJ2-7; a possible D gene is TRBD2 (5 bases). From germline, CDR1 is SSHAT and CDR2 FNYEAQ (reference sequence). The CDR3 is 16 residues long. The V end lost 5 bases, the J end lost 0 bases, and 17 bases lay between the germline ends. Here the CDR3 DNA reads TGTGCCAGCAGCGCACCTACCGGGGTTAGCTCCTACGAGCAGTACTTC. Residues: CASSAPTGVSSYEQYF.